These 5 T cell receptor beta chains originate from one sample sequenced in a study of cytomegalovirus exposure and HLA in healthy donors. The PCR was carried out with 60 Vbeta primers and 13 Jbeta primers. Here immunoSEQ multiplex PCR was the method, and the copy in TCRdb shows in-frame clones only, minus some. The repertoire consists of about 94,000 clones, with roughly three fifths occurring once and the leading ten covering about 3.9%. The sample taken for sequencing was PBMCs. The source of these receptors is a man aged 25-45 years in good health and CMV-seronegative.

The genes are TRBV15 and TRBJ2-3; TRBD1 might be the D (5 bases). Trimming took 0 bases from V and 2 from J, leaving 9 bases between them. This CDR3 has 15 residues. Germline V gene data show CDR1 as LNHNV and CDR2 as YYDKDF (reference sequence). The CDR3 spells CATSRDGQTTDTQYF. CDR3 nucleotide sequence: TGTGCCACCAGCAGAGATGGACAAACCACAGATACGCAGTATTTT.

The CDR3 nucleotides are TGTGCCAGTAGCAGGACACGGAACTACGAGCAGTACTTC. Protein product: CASSRTRNYEQYF. The chain links TRBV19 to TRBJ2-7; weak D call: TRBD1 (5 bases). Germline lookup yields CDR1 LNHDA and CDR2 SQIVND (reference sequence). V was trimmed by 6 bases and J by 3 bases, leaving 12 bases between them. This CDR3 contains 13 residues. Combining the CDR3 with reference TRBV19 and TRBJ2-7 gives the whole variable domain DGGITQSPKYLFRKEGQNVTLSCEQNLNHDAMYWYRQDPGQGLRLIYYSQIVNDFQKGDIAEGYSVSREKKESFPLTVTSAQKNPTAFYLCASSRTRNYEQYFGPGTRLTVT.

J is TRBJ2-5 and V is TRBV7-9; tentative D call: TRBD2 (7 bases). Between the trimmed V and J ends, which lost 1 base and 2 bases, there was a span of 11 bases. This CDR3 is 15 amino acids long. CDR1 and CDR2 from the germline V gene are SEHNR and FQNEAQ (reference sequence). CDR3 nucleotides: TGTGCCAGCAGCTTAGAAGGGGGGGATCAAGAGACCCAGTACTTC. This encodes CASSLEGGDQETQYF.

This clone was picked up a small number of times. The rearrangement uses TRBV30 and TRBJ1-1; the D is unclear. The CDR3 is 12 amino acids. V lost 3 bases, J lost 7 bases, and 12 bases lay in between. Germline V CDR1 and CDR2: GTSNPN, SVGIG (reference sequence). The CDR3 DNA sequence: TGTGCCTGGAGGGCCCGACGGGTTGAAGCTTTCTTT. This sequence encodes CAWRARRVEAFF.

The chain has TRBV7-2 and TRBJ2-7, with no clear D. The CDR3 totals 12 residues. Germline CDR1 and CDR2: SGHTA and FQGNSA. Deletions cut 5 bases from V and 1 base from J, with 6 bases between. DNA of the CDR3: TGTGCCAGCAGCACCACTTCCTACGAGCAGTACTTC. Protein sequence: CASSTTSYEQYF.